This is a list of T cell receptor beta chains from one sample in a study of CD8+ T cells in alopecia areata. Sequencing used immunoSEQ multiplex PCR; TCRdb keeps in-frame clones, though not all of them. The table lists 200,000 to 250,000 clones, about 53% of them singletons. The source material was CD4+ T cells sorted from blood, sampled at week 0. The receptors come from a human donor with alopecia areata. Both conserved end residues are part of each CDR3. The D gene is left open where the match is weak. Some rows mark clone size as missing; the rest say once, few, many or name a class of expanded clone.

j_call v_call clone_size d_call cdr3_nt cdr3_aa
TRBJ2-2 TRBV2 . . TGTGCCAGCAGTGAAAACGGAGCGAACACCGGGGAGCTGTTTTTT CASSENGANTGELFF
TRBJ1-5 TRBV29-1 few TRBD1 TGCAGCGTTGTTGTTCAGTCAGGGGGTAGTCAGCCCCAGCATTTT CSVVVQSGGSQPQHF
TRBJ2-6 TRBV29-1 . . TGCAGCGCTGGGAGCTCCGGGGCCAACGTCCTGACTTTC CSAGSSGANVLTF
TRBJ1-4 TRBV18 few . TGTGCCAGCTCTCCTAATCTATCAAATGAAAAACTGTTTTTT CASSPNLSNEKLFF
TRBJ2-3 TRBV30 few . TGTGCCTGGAGTGTACCTCCTGAAGGCCCAGATACGCAGTATTTT CAWSVPPEGPDTQYF
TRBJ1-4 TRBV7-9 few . TGTGCCAGCAGCAATCCCGCCGGGACGCAGAATGAAAAACTGTTTTTT CASSNPAGTQNEKLFF
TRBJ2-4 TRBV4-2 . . TGTGCCAGCAGCCAAGGTTCGATAATGGCCAAAAACATTCAGTACTTC CASSQGSIMAKNIQYF
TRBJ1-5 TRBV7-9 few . TGTGCCAGCAGCTGGGACCCTCCTCGAGATTCCCAGCATTTT CASSWDPPRDSQHF
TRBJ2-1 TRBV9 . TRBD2 TGTGCCAGCACTCCTAGCGGGAGCTCGAGCTCCTACAATGAGCAGTTCTTC CASTPSGSSSSYNEQFF
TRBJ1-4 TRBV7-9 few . TGTGCCAGCAGCTCAACCTTGAGTAATGAAAAACTGTTTTTT CASSSTLSNEKLFF
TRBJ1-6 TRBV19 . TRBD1 TGTGCCAGCACCGGACAGGATTCACCCCTCCACTTT CASTGQDSPLHF
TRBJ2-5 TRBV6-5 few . TGTGCCAGCAGTTACTCGGGGCTGAAAGAGACCCAGTACTTC CASSYSGLKETQYF
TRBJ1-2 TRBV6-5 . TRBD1 TGTGCCAGCACCGACCGGGACAGTAACTATGGCTACACCTTC CASTDRDSNYGYTF
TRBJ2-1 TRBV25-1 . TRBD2 TGTGCCAGCAGTGAGGGACTAGACAGCAGTGAGCAGTTCTTC CASSEGLDSSEQFF
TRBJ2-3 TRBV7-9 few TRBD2 TGTGCCAGCAGCTGGACTAGCGGGAGCACAGATACGCAGTATTTT CASSWTSGSTDTQYF
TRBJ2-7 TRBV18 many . TGTGCCAGCTCACCGCCCGGACTCCCTAGCTCCTACGAGCAGTACTTC CASSPPGLPSSYEQYF